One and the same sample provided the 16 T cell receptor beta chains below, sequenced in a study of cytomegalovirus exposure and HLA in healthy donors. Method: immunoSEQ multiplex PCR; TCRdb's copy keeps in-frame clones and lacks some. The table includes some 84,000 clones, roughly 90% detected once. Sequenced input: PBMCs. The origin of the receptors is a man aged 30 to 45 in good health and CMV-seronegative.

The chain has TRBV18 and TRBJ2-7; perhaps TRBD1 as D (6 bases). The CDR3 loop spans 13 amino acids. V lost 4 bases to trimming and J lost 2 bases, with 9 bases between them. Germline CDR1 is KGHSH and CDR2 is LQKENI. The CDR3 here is CASSQDRPYEQYF. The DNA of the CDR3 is TGTGCCAGCTCACAAGACAGGCCCTACGAGCAGTACTTC.

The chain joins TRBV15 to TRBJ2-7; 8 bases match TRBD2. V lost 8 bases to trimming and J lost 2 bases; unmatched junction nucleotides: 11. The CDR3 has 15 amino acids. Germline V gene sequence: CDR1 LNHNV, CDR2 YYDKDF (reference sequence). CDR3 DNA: TGTGCCACCTCGAAAGAGAAGCGGGGGACCTACGAGCAGTACTTC. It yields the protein CATSKEKRGTYEQYF.

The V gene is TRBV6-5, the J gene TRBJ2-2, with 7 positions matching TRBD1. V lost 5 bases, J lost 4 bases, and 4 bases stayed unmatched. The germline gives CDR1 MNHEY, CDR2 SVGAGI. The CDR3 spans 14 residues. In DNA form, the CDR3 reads TGTGCCAGCAGTCCGACAGGGATCACCGGGGAGCTGTTTTTT. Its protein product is CASSPTGITGELFF.

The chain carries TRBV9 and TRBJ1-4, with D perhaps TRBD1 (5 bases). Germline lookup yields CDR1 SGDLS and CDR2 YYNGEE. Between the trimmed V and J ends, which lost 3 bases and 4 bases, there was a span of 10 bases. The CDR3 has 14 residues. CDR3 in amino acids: CASSAGVSNEKLFF. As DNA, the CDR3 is TGTGCCAGCAGCGCGGGGGTTAGTAATGAAAAACTGTTTTTT.

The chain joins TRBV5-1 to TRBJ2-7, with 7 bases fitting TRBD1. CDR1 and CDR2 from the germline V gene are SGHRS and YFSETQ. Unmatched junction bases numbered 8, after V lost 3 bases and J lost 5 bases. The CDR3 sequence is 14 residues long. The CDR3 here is CASSYRQGPHEQYF. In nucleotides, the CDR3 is TGCGCCAGCAGCTATAGACAGGGACCCCACGAGCAGTACTTC.

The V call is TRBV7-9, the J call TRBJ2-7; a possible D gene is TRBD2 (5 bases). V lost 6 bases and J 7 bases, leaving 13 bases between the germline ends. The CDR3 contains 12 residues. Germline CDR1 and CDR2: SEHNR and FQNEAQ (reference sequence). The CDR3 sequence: CASSQESGEQYF. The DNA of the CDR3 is TGTGCCAGCAGTCAGGAGTCGGGGGAGCAGTACTTC.

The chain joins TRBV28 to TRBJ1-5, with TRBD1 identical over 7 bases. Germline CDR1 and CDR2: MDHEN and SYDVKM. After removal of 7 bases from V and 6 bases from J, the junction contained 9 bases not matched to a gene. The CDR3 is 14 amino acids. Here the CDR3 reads CASTLYRGSQPQHF. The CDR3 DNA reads TGTGCCAGCACCCTATACAGGGGTAGTCAGCCCCAGCATTTT.

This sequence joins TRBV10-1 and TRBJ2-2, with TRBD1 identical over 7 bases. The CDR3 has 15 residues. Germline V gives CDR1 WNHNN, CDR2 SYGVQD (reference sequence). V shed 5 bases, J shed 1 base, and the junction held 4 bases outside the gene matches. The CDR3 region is CASSRQGRNTGELFF. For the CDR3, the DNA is TGCGCCAGCAGTCGACAGGGAAGGAACACCGGGGAGCTGTTTTTT.

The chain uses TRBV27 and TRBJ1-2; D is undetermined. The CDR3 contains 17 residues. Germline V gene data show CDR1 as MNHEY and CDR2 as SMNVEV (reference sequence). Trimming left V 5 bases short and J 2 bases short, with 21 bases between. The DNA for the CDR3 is TGTGCCAGCAGTCCCATAAGTTTGCTGCCGGGGAACTATGGCTACACCTTC. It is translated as CASSPISLLPGNYGYTF.

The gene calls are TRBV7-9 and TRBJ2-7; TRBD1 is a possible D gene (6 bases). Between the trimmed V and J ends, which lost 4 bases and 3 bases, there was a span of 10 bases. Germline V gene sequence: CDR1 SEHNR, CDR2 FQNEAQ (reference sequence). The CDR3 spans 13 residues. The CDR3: CASSSDRFYEQYF. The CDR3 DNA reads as TGTGCCAGCAGCTCGGACAGATTCTACGAGCAGTACTTC.

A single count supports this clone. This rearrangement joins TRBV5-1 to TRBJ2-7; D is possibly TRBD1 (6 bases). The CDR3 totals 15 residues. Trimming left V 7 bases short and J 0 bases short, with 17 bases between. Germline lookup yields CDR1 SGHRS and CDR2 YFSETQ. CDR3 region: CASGDPGHGSYEQYF. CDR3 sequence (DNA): TGCGCCAGCGGCGACCCGGGACATGGCTCCTACGAGCAGTACTTC.

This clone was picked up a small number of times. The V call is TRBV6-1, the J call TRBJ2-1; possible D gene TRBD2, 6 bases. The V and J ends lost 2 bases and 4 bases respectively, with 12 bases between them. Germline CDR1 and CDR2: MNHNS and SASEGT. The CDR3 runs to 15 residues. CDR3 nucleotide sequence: TGTGCCAGCAGTGAACCCAGCGGGCAGTACAATGAGCAGTTCTTC. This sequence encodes CASSEPSGQYNEQFF.

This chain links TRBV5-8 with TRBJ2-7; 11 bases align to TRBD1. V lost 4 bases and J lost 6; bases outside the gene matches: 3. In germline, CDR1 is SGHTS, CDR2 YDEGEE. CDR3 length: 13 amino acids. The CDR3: CASSGTGGGEQYF. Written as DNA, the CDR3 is TGTGCCAGCAGCGGGACAGGGGGTGGCGAGCAGTACTTC.

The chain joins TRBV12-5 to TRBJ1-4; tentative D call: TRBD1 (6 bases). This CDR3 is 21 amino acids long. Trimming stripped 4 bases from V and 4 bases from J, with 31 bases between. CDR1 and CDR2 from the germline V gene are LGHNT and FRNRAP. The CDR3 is CASGSSWQGSYVAFCNEKLFF. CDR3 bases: TGTGCTAGTGGTTCGTCTTGGCAGGGGTCCTATGTGGCATTTTGTAATGAAAAACTGTTTTTT.

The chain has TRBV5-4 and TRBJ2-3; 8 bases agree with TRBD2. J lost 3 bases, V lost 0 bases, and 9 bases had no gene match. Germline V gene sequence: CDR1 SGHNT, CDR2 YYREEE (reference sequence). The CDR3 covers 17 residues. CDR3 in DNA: TGTGCCAGCAGCTTGGGATTAGCGGGATTGGGGACAGATACGCAGTATTTT. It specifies CASSLGLAGLGTDTQYF.

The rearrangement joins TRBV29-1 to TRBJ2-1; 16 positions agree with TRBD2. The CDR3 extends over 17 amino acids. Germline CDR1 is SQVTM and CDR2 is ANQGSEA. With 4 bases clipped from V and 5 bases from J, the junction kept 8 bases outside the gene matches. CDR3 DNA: TGCAGCGTTGCGGGACTAGCGGGAGGGCCGCGGGACAATGAGCAGTTCTTC. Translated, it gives CSVAGLAGGPRDNEQFF.